These T cell receptor beta chains were read from a single sample in a study of T cell responses to AZD1222 COVID-19 vaccine. Assay used: immunoSEQ multiplex PCR; TCRdb lists only in-frame clones, some missing. The sample carries 150,000 or so clones, about nine tenths recorded once. The starting material was peripheral blood, obtained on day 0 of AZD1222 vaccination. Receptors originate from an adult in good health. The CDR3 runs from the conserved cysteine through the conserved F or W. The order of the fields is clone size, J gene, D gene, V gene, CDR3 protein, CDR3 DNA. D genes are given only for firm matches. Expanded clones are given a class, and other clones once, few, many or no size at all.

.	TRBJ1-2	.	TRBV7-3	CASSSPWGRGMGYTF	TGTGCCAGCAGCTCCCCGTGGGGGCGGGGGATGGGCTACACCTTC
.	TRBJ2-3	.	TRBV7-9	CASSGAGGNTQYF	TGTGCCAGCAGCGGCGCTGGGGGGAATACGCAGTATTTT
.	TRBJ2-7	.	TRBV7-8	CASSRSGTYEQYF	TGTGCCAGCAGCCGTAGCGGTACCTACGAGCAGTACTTC
.	TRBJ1-2	.	TRBV19	CASSIPVGGYTF	TGTGCCAGTAGTATCCCGGTTGGGGGCTACACCTTC
.	TRBJ2-7	TRBD1	TRBV6-5	CASGRDRDVGEQYF	TGTGCCAGTGGTCGGGACAGGGATGTAGGCGAGCAGTACTTC
.	TRBJ1-2	.	TRBV28	CASSLSGGDGYTF	TGTGCCAGCAGTTTAAGCGGAGGGGATGGCTACACCTTC
.	TRBJ2-7	.	TRBV6-5	CASSYSVHSSYEQYF	TGTGCCAGCAGTTACTCTGTCCACAGCTCCTACGAGCAGTACTTC
.	TRBJ2-3	TRBD1	TRBV11-3	CASSSLGDRGDTQYF	TGTGCCAGCAGCTCCCTGGGGGACAGGGGAGATACGCAGTATTTT
few	TRBJ1-2	.	TRBV14	CASRSGASYGYTF	TGTGCCAGCAGAAGCGGGGCCTCATATGGCTACACCTTC
.	TRBJ2-5	.	TRBV2	CASAAGGPPWSQYF	TGTGCCAGCGCTGCAGGGGGGCCCCCCTGGTCCCAGTACTTC
.	TRBJ1-1	.	TRBV19	CASHRGTGWTEAFF	TGTGCCAGCCACCGAGGTACTGGGTGGACTGAAGCTTTCTTT
.	TRBJ1-1	.	TRBV15	CATSRGRKANLHTEAFF	TGTGCCACCAGCAGAGGGAGAAAGGCCAACCTCCACACTGAAGCTTTCTTT
once	TRBJ2-2	.	TRBV7-8	CASSLVGPTGELFF	TGTGCCAGCAGCTTAGTTGGGCCCACCGGGGAGCTGTTTTTT
.	TRBJ1-1	.	TRBV3-1/TRBV3-2	CASSQEGARTEAFF	TGTGCCAGCAGCCAAGAGGGGGCGCGGACTGAAGCTTTCTTT
.	TRBJ1-6	.	TRBV7-7	CASSLAGDSPLHF	TGTGCTAGCAGCTTAGCCGGGGATTCACCCCTCCACTTT
.	TRBJ1-1	.	TRBV28	CASSLDRTQPMMNTEAFF	TGTGCCAGCAGTTTAGACAGGACACAACCTATGATGAACACTGAAGCTTTCTTT
once	TRBJ1-5	TRBD1	TRBV6-2/TRBV6-3	CASSFTGAQRAQHF	TGTGCCAGCAGTTTTACAGGGGCGCAGAGAGCCCAGCATTTT
.	TRBJ1-5	.	TRBV28	CASSLWESSGPQHF	TGTGCCAGCAGTTTATGGGAGTCCTCGGGGCCCCAGCATTTT
.	TRBJ2-4	.	TRBV7-2	CASSDLMGAKNIQYF	TGTGCCAGCAGCGATCTCATGGGGGCCAAAAACATTCAGTACTTC
.	TRBJ1-4	.	TRBV14	CASSQRHLNEKLFF	TGTGCCAGCAGCCAACGACACTTGAATGAAAAACTGTTTTTT
.	TRBJ1-2	TRBD1	TRBV2	CASRKFGQGEGYTF	TGTGCCAGCAGGAAATTCGGACAGGGTGAAGGCTACACCTTC
.	TRBJ1-2	TRBD1	TRBV6-4	CASRAGQAGGYTF	TGTGCCAGCAGGGCGGGACAGGCGGGTGGCTACACCTTC
once	TRBJ1-4	.	TRBV19	CASSRRVATNEKLFF	TGTGCCAGTAGTCGGCGGGTTGCAACTAATGAAAAACTGTTTTTT
.	TRBJ2-4	.	TRBV21-1	CASSIRPVGPGTAIKNIQYF	.
.	TRBJ2-7	TRBD2	TRBV7-2	CASSSTAGLGNEKYF	TGTGCCAGCAGCTCGACAGCGGGACTAGGAAATGAAAAGTACTTC
.	TRBJ1-5	.	TRBV29-1	CSVEKPQHF	TGCAGCGTTGAAAAGCCCCAGCATTTT
.	TRBJ2-3	.	TRBV5-1	CASSLEGDTQYF	TGCGCCAGCAGCTTGGAGGGCGATACGCAGTATTTT
once	TRBJ1-2	TRBD1	TRBV6-5	CASTADRVVDTF	TGTGCCAGCACCGCGGACAGGGTAGTGGACACCTTC
.	TRBJ2-3	TRBD2	TRBV18	CASSPRLAGFSSTDTQYF	TGTGCCAGCTCACCACGGCTAGCGGGGTTCTCTAGCACAGATACGCAGTATTTT
once	TRBJ1-2	.	TRBV28	CASTDGQYGYTF	TGTGCCAGCACGGACGGGCAATATGGCTACACCTTC
.	TRBJ1-2	.	TRBV18	CASSPENSNYGYTF	TGTGCCAGCTCACCAGAGAATTCTAACTATGGCTACACCTTC
once	TRBJ1-3	TRBD1	TRBV4-3	CASSLRTGSGNTIYF	TGCGCCAGCAGCCTCAGGACAGGGTCTGGAAACACCATATATTTT
once	TRBJ1-6	.	TRBV27	CASSLFQGVSVNSPLHF	TGTGCCAGCAGTCTATTCCAGGGTGTATCAGTGAATTCACCCCTCCACTTT
.	TRBJ1-1	TRBD1	TRBV7-6	CASSLIPTGGLSAFF	TGTGCCAGCAGCTTAATCCCAACAGGGGGATTGTCTGCTTTCTTT
.	TRBJ1-6	.	TRBV5-4	CASSFKLWMDNSPLHF	TGTGCCAGCAGCTTCAAACTTTGGATGGATAATTCACCCCTCCACTTT
.	TRBJ2-3	.	TRBV12-3/TRBV12-4	CASSFESPTQYF	TGTGCCAGCAGTTTCGAGAGCCCTACGCAGTATTTT
.	TRBJ1-1	.	TRBV6-5	CASSYGGGGGKEAFF	TGTGCCAGCAGTTACGGGGGGGGCGGCGGGAAAGAAGCTTTCTTT
.	TRBJ2-7	.	TRBV3-1/TRBV3-2	CASSHTGTATYEQYF	TGTGCCAGCAGCCACACCGGGACCGCTACCTACGAGCAGTACTTC
once	TRBJ2-3	.	TRBV5-1	CASSLEIGSGTDTQYF	TGCGCCAGCAGCTTGGAAATCGGGTCCGGCACAGATACGCAGTATTTT
.	TRBJ1-2	.	TRBV13	CASSQNRVIYGYTF	TGTGCCAGCAGCCAGAACAGGGTCATCTACGGCTACACCTTC
once	TRBJ2-7	.	TRBV11-2	CASSTNYEQYF	TGTGCCAGCAGCACGAACTACGAGCAGTACTTC
.	TRBJ2-7	TRBD1	TRBV4-1	CASSQPGQGAYEQYF	TGCGCCAGCAGCCAGCCGGGACAGGGGGCCTACGAGCAGTACTTC
.	TRBJ2-6	TRBD1	TRBV29-1	CSVGTAGGANVLTF	TGCAGCGTAGGGACAGCCGGAGGGGCCAACGTCCTGACTTTC
many	TRBJ1-1	.	TRBV19	CASSPQGNTEAFF	TGTGCCAGTAGTCCCCAGGGGAACACTGAAGCTTTCTTT
.	TRBJ2-5	TRBD2	TRBV6-5	CASSYRGLVVETQYF	TGTGCCAGCAGTTACCGCGGACTAGTTGTCGAGACCCAGTACTTC
.	TRBJ1-5	.	TRBV7-9	CASSLAGSNQPQHF	TGTGCCAGCAGCTTAGCAGGGTCCAATCAGCCCCAGCATTTT
.	TRBJ2-6	.	TRBV19	CASSIRGVASGANVLTF	TGTGCCAGTAGTATACGTGGCGTAGCCTCTGGGGCCAACGTCCTGACTTTC
.	TRBJ2-2	.	TRBV19	CASQDPNTGELFF	TGTGCCAGCCAGGACCCGAACACCGGGGAGCTGTTTTTT
.	TRBJ1-2	TRBD1	TRBV28	CASVRDRGNYGYTF	TGTGCCAGCGTCCGTGACAGGGGGAACTATGGCTACACCTTC
.	TRBJ1-3	.	TRBV15	CATEWRGSGNTIYF	TGTGCCACCGAGTGGAGGGGGTCTGGAAACACCATATATTTT
.	TRBJ1-4	.	TRBV24-1	CATSEPTGGNEKLFF	TGTGCCACCAGTGAACCGACAGGTGGGAATGAAAAACTGTTTTTT
once	TRBJ2-2	.	TRBV7-8	CASSYLFGAGELFF	TGTGCCAGCAGTTACCTCTTTGGCGCCGGGGAGCTGTTTTTT
.	TRBJ2-5	.	TRBV2	CASSGGPSGTQYF	TGTGCCAGCAGTGGCGGGCCATCAGGGACCCAGTACTTC
once	TRBJ1-2	TRBD1	TRBV27	CASSPGQHYGYTF	TGTGCCAGCAGTCCGGGACAGCACTATGGCTACACCTTC
.	TRBJ1-1	.	TRBV19	CASSARQDGAFF	TGTGCCAGTAGTGCCCGACAGGACGGCGCTTTCTTT
.	TRBJ1-2	TRBD1	TRBV4-1	CASSPGQAFNYGYTF	TGCGCCAGCAGCCCTGGACAGGCCTTTAACTATGGCTACACCTTC
.	TRBJ1-4	.	TRBV6-5	CASSHATNEKLFF	TGTGCCAGCAGTCATGCAACTAATGAAAAACTGTTTTTT
.	TRBJ1-6	TRBD1	TRBV2	CASSGQGNSPLHF	TGTGCCAGCAGTGGACAGGGAAATTCACCCCTCCACTTT
.	TRBJ1-2	.	TRBV15	CATSRDVGGFYGYTF	TGTGCCACCAGCAGAGATGTGGGGGGGTTCTATGGCTACACCTTC
once	TRBJ1-4	.	TRBV15	CATSSRENEKLFF	TGTGCCACCAGCAGCAGGGAGAATGAAAAACTGTTTTTT